The rows below give T cell receptor beta chains drawn from one sample of a study of blood T cell repertoires in COVID-19. Using immunoSEQ multiplex PCR, the repertoire was profiled, and TCRdb retains in-frame clones only, with some absent. The sample consists of fewer than 350,000 clones, around 85% of them appearing once. Source material: PBMCs or T cells enriched from blood (not recorded which). The receptor source for this set is a woman in her twenties or thirties who had been exposed to COVID-19. Each CDR3 is given without its conserved first and last residue. The order of the fields is J gene, V gene, CDR3 protein.

j_gene: TRBJ1-2; v_gene: TRBV3-1/TRBV3-2; CDR3aa: ASSQIEGSEYGYT
j_gene: TRBJ1-6; v_gene: TRBV5-1; CDR3aa: ASSLETGRNSPLH
j_gene: TRBJ2-7; v_gene: TRBV5-1; CDR3aa: ASRNTAPYEQY
j_gene: TRBJ1-4; v_gene: TRBV10-3; CDR3aa: AIRGVPNEKLF
j_gene: TRBJ1-3; v_gene: TRBV30; CDR3aa: AWTSKGAGNTIY
j_gene: TRBJ2-1; v_gene: TRBV10-1; CDR3aa: ASSGSRQVYNEQF
j_gene: TRBJ1-2; v_gene: TRBV7-3; CDR3aa: ASSLIGGIYT
j_gene: TRBJ2-2; v_gene: TRBV6-5; CDR3aa: ASKGAPNTGELF
j_gene: TRBJ2-1; v_gene: TRBV4-3; CDR3aa: ASSQVPGQHHNEQF
j_gene: TRBJ1-6; v_gene: TRBV6-4; CDR3aa: ASSDQGNSPLH
j_gene: TRBJ2-3; v_gene: TRBV7-2; CDR3aa: ASSPSGVRDTQY
j_gene: TRBJ2-5; v_gene: TRBV28; CDR3aa: ASSLEGSIKTQY
j_gene: TRBJ1-1; v_gene: TRBV19; CDR3aa: ASSIALRGGTEAF
j_gene: TRBJ1-6; v_gene: TRBV14; CDR3aa: ASSQQELQGAVYNSPLH
j_gene: TRBJ1-1; v_gene: TRBV25-1; CDR3aa: ASSELGAVEAF
j_gene: TRBJ2-3; v_gene: TRBV7-3; CDR3aa: ASSSTGVGTDTQY
j_gene: TRBJ2-7; v_gene: TRBV30; CDR3aa: AWSVGTWSL
j_gene: TRBJ1-2; v_gene: TRBV24-1; CDR3aa: ATSPAGFDYGYT
j_gene: TRBJ2-1; v_gene: TRBV6-4; CDR3aa: ATNSTGVPYNEQF
j_gene: TRBJ1-5; v_gene: TRBV30; CDR3aa: AWSAGHSNQPQH
j_gene: TRBJ1-2; v_gene: TRBV30; CDR3aa: AWSVRGDHYGYT
j_gene: TRBJ1-5; v_gene: TRBV9; CDR3aa: ASSPSSFGVSNQPQH
j_gene: TRBJ1-6; v_gene: TRBV18; CDR3aa: ASSLLPQGATLENSPLH
j_gene: TRBJ2-5; v_gene: TRBV12-3/TRBV12-4; CDR3aa: ASKTTGEETQY
j_gene: TRBJ2-2; v_gene: TRBV5-1; CDR3aa: ASSFAAGELF
j_gene: TRBJ2-5; v_gene: TRBV2; CDR3aa: ASRGQGETQY
j_gene: TRBJ2-5; v_gene: TRBV5-4; CDR3aa: ASSLRRGGSMKTQY
j_gene: TRBJ1-1; v_gene: TRBV9; CDR3aa: ASSATPGDTEAF
j_gene: TRBJ1-1; v_gene: TRBV5-8; CDR3aa: ASSTRQGAGNTEAF
j_gene: TRBJ2-1; v_gene: TRBV7-2; CDR3aa: ASSYPQTGVNEQF
j_gene: TRBJ1-2; v_gene: TRBV4-1; CDR3aa: ASSQELTGGSYGYT
j_gene: TRBJ2-1; v_gene: TRBV3-1/TRBV3-2; CDR3aa: ASSQDQLGLVGNEQF
j_gene: TRBJ1-1; v_gene: TRBV29-1; CDR3aa: SAGQGNTEAF
j_gene: TRBJ2-1; v_gene: TRBV5-5; CDR3aa: ASSLAELSYNEQF
j_gene: TRBJ1-4; v_gene: TRBV19; CDR3aa: ASEQGVNEKLF
j_gene: TRBJ2-3; v_gene: TRBV19; CDR3aa: ASSTRQGRTDTQY
j_gene: TRBJ2-4; v_gene: TRBV28; CDR3aa: ASSLLKRENIQY
j_gene: TRBJ2-2; v_gene: TRBV5-5; CDR3aa: ASSLTSGGATGELF
j_gene: TRBJ2-2; v_gene: TRBV6-4; CDR3aa: ASSDEGRGKTGELF
j_gene: TRBJ1-1; v_gene: TRBV6-2/TRBV6-3; CDR3aa: ASSYDPGSNVAEAF
j_gene: TRBJ1-5; v_gene: TRBV19; CDR3aa: ASSIAFQGSDQPQH
j_gene: TRBJ2-1; v_gene: TRBV18; CDR3aa: ASSPRLSGSYNEQF
j_gene: TRBJ1-4; v_gene: TRBV19; CDR3aa: ASSATGGSEKLF
j_gene: TRBJ2-1; v_gene: TRBV7-2; CDR3aa: ASSPLLAGPINEQF
j_gene: TRBJ1-5; v_gene: TRBV7-2; CDR3aa: ASSSGQGGFGQPQH
j_gene: TRBJ2-2; v_gene: TRBV27; CDR3aa: ASSSQRGGLPGELF
j_gene: TRBJ2-1; v_gene: TRBV4-1; CDR3aa: ASSPGQGYNEQF
j_gene: TRBJ2-3; v_gene: TRBV4-1; CDR3aa: ASSQADRPTDTQY
j_gene: TRBJ1-2; v_gene: TRBV6-5; CDR3aa: ASSYSTAENYGYT
j_gene: TRBJ1-2; v_gene: TRBV12-3/TRBV12-4; CDR3aa: ATGVRAGYGYT
j_gene: TRBJ1-6; v_gene: TRBV5-3; CDR3aa: ARSGDSRNNSPLH
j_gene: TRBJ1-1; v_gene: TRBV11-2; CDR3aa: ASSLGHIRGRTEAF
j_gene: TRBJ1-2; v_gene: TRBV12-5; CDR3aa: ASGPDRGDYGYT